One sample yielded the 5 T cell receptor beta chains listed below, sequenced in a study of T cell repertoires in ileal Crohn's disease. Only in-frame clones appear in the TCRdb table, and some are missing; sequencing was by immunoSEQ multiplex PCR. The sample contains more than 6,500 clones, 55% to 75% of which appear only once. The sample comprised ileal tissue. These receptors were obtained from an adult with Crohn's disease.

CDR3 in amino acids: CASSFATGEETQYF. The CDR3 coding sequence is TGTGCCAGCAGCTTCGCTACAGGGGAAGAGACCCAGTACTTC. The chain is built from TRBV7-9 and TRBJ2-5, with TRBD1 identical over 7 bases. The CDR3 extends over 14 amino acids. Germline trimming cut 3 bases from V and 3 bases from J; bases unmatched to any gene: 4. Germline V gene sequence: CDR1 SEHNR, CDR2 FQNEAQ (reference sequence).

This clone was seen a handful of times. The CDR3: CASSQDRMNTEAFF. The DNA of the CDR3 is TGTGCCAGCAGCCAGGACAGGATGAACACTGAAGCTTTCTTT. The rearrangement links TRBV27 to TRBJ1-1, with 7 bases matching TRBD1. The CDR3 runs to 14 residues. J lost 0 bases, V lost 6 bases, and 4 bases had no gene match. Germline-derived CDR1 and CDR2 are MNHEY and SMNVEV (reference sequence).

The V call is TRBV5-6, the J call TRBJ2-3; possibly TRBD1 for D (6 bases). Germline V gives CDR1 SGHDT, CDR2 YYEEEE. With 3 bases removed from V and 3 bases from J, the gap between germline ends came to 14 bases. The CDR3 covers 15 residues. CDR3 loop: CASSSRDNPTDTQYF. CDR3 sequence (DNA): TGTGCCAGCAGCTCCCGGGACAATCCTACAGATACGCAGTATTTT. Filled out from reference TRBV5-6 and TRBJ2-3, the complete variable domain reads DAGVTQSPTHLIKTRGQQVTLRCSPKSGHDTVSWYQQALGQGPQFIFQYYEEEERQRGNFPDRFSGHQFPNYSSELNVNALLLGDSALYLCASSSRDNPTDTQYFGPGTRLTVL.

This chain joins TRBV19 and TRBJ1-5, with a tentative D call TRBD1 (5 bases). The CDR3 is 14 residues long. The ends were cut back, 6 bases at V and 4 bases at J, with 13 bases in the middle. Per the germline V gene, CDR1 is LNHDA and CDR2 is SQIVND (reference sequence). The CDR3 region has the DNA TGTGCCAGTAGGGCAGGGAGGAGGAATCAGCCCCAGCATTTT. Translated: CASRAGRRNQPQHF.

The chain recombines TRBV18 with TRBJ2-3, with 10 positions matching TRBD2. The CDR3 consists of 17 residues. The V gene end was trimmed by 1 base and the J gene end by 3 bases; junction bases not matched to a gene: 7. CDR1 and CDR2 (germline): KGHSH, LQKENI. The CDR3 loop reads CASSPLAGGPDTDTQYF. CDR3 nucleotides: TGTGCCAGCTCACCACTAGCGGGGGGTCCGGATACAGATACGCAGTATTTT.